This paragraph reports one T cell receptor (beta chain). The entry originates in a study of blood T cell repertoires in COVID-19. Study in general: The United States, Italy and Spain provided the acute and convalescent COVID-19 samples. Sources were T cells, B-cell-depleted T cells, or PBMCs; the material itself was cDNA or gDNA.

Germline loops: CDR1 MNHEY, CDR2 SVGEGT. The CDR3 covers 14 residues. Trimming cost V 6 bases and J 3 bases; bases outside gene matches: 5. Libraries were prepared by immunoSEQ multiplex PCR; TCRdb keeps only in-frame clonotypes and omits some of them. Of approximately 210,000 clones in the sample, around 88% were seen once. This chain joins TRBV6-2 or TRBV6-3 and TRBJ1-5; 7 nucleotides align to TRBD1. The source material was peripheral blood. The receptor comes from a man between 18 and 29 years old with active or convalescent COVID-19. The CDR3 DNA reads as TGTGCCAGCAGCTGGGACAGCCTCAATCAGCCCCAGCATTTT. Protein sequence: CASSWDSLNQPQHF.